Listed here is a single T cell receptor (beta chain). Its antigen has not been determined. No much larger clonotype is one base removed from it; base qualities were not supplied. Library preparation employed 5' RACE. The sample was run on a NextSeq 500. To allow correction of PCR and sequencing errors, the TCR library protocol tagged every TCR cDNA molecule with a unique molecular identifier. Regarding the original processing steps: Decombinator tools were used for TCR identification, UMI-based error correction and CDR3 extraction. TCRs above a frequency of 2 per 1,000, corresponding to the top 1% of the tumor frequency distribution, were defined as expanded. Renyi diversity was calculated using the R vegan package after each repertoire was subsampled 100 times to 5,000 TCRs. To build CDR3 similarity networks, amino acid triplet string-kernel similarity was used, and CDR3s were connected when their pairwise similarity was above 0.82. TCRdb reran the public reads through fastp at Q25 and MiXCR, keeping productive beta chains. Every distinct CDR3 protein forms one entry, paired with its most common genes and DNA. The V and J calls and clone size are TCRdb's, not the authors'. The sample includes about 2,000 distinct CDR3 sequences, with roughly a sixth observed a single time. The ten top clones hold about 42% of the sample.

Taken with the paper, the label for time point translates to: sample taken at primary tumor resection. For TCR sequencing, whole RNA was extracted from tumor and nontumor lung tissue, or from cryopreserved PBMC samples, and no cell sorting was done. Donors were some 78 patients with early-stage, untreated non-small cell lung cancer from the lung TRACERx cohort. A patient was chosen for TCR sequencing only when enough RNA was available from at least two tumor regions. This sample was taken from a study of spatial heterogeneity in lung cancer (dated by TCRdb to the late 2010s). About the full investigation: Beta-chain transcripts were consistently detected in greater numbers than alpha-chain transcripts, which likely reflected higher beta-chain transcript abundance. In the raw uncorrected reads, each unique combination of TCR and UMI appeared more than ten times on average. In non-small cell lung cancer, the study made a quantitative comparison of TCR alpha and beta repertoires among multiple tumor regions, matched nontumor lung and blood. Nonsynonymous mutation counts, determined by whole-exome sequencing of tumor tissue, were related to features of the TCR repertoire. At surgery, both alpha and beta chains were TCR-sequenced in more than 200 tumor regions, fewer than 65 matched nontumor lung samples and some 60 PBMC samples. The paper as a whole reports these results and caveats: Confirming at a functional level the hypothesis that regional TCRs recognize regional mutations was considered to require additional single-cell paired TCR alpha and beta sequencing. Ubiquitous expanded tumor TCRs were detected in blood more often at tumor resection than at routine follow-up.

The sample in question was PBMCs, obtained at surgery. The TCR was taken from a male donor with early-stage non-small cell lung cancer.

The DNA reads as follows: TGCAGCCTCTTCCGCGGACTAGCTACAGATACGCAGTATTTT. This yields the protein CSLFRGLATDTQYF. The receptor chain draws on TRBV29-1 and TRBJ2-3; the central 8 bases match TRBD2. The CDR3 holds 14 amino acids from the cysteine to the phenylalanine. Here the CDR3 DNA is all that survives: 42 bases in frame from base 1. Germline trimming amounts to 8 bases on V and 3 bases on J, with 10 as the count of junction bases outside the gene matches. CDR1 and CDR2, per the germline V gene, are SQVTM and ANQGSEA.